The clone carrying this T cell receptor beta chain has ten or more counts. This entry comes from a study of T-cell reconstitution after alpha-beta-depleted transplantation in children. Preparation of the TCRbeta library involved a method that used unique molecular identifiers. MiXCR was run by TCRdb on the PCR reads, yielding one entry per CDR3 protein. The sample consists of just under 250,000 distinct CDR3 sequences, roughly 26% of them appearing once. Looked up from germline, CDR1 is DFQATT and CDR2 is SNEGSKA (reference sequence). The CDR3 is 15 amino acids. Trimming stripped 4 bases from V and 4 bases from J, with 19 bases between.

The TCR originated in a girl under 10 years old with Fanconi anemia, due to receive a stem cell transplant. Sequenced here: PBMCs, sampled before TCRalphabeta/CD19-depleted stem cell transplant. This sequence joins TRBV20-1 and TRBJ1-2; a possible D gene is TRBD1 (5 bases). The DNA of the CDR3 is TGCAGTGCTATCACACGACAGAGGGCAGGCTATGGCTACACCTTC. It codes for CSAITRQRAGYGYTF.